These 11 T cell receptor beta chains originate from one sample sequenced in a study of blood T cell repertoires in COVID-19. Sequenced by immunoSEQ multiplex PCR; TCRdb stores in-frame clones only, minus some. This sample carries fewer than 350,000 clones, around nine tenths of them seen once, and the ten largest clones take 1.7%. What was sequenced was PBMCs or T cells enriched from blood (not recorded which). Receptors originate from a woman aged 40 to 55 who had recovered from COVID-19.

The chain recombines TRBV11-3 with TRBJ2-7; 12 nucleotides align to TRBD1. The trim removed 5 bases at V and 7 bases at J, leaving 6 bases unmatched. The CDR3 has 14 amino acids. Germline V gene lookup returns CDR1 SGHNT and CDR2 YENEEA. CDR3 loop: CASSLTGQGAEQYF. The CDR3 DNA sequence: TGTGCCAGCAGCCTAACGGGACAGGGGGCAGAGCAGTACTTC.

The chain is built from TRBV19 and TRBJ2-5; 7 bases map to TRBD2. V lost 2 bases to trimming and J lost 1 base; unmatched junction nucleotides: 1. The CDR3 length is 14 residues. The V gene's germline CDR1 is LNHDA and CDR2 SQIVND (reference sequence). CDR3 in amino acids: CASSIRLAQETQYF. The CDR3 bases are TGTGCCAGTAGTATAAGACTAGCCCAAGAGACCCAGTACTTC.

The V call is TRBV19, the J call TRBJ2-7; 9 bases align to TRBD1. Trimming cost V 9 bases and J 5 bases; bases outside gene matches: 14. Germline-derived CDR1 and CDR2 are LNHDA and SQIVND (reference sequence). The CDR3 is 15 residues long. Here the CDR3 reads CASRNGGTGLHEQYF. The CDR3, as DNA: TGTGCCAGCAGGAACGGCGGGACAGGGTTACACGAGCAGTACTTC.

V gene TRBV9 combines with J gene TRBJ2-2; 10 bases match TRBD1. V trimming: 2 bases; J trimming: 7 bases; junction bases outside the gene matches: 8. The CDR3 has 16 residues. CDR1 is SGDLS and CDR2 is YYNGEE in the germline V gene. CDR3 nucleotide sequence: TGTGCCAGCAGCGTTTTGACAGGGGGCAATCACGGGGAGCTGTTTTTT. Translated, it gives CASSVLTGGNHGELFF.

This clone was seen only once. The chain combines TRBV7-9 with TRBJ2-7, with 9 bases lining up with TRBD1. Trimming took 5 bases from V and 5 from J; bases not matched to a gene: 10. The CDR3 has 15 residues. Germline V lookup: CDR1 SEHNR, CDR2 FQNEAQ (reference sequence). The CDR3 sequence: CASSLADRGGHEQYF. The CDR3 nucleotides read TGTGCCAGCAGCCTCGCGGACAGGGGTGGCCACGAGCAGTACTTC.

This sequence joins TRBV30 and TRBJ1-1, with a possible D match to TRBD1 (6 bases). CDR3 size: 14 residues. V lost 8 bases, J lost 2 bases, and 18 bases lay in between. The germline V gene has CDR1 GTSNPN and CDR2 SVGIG (reference sequence). CDR3 nucleotide sequence: TGTGCCGCAAAAACAGGGTTGGTCAACACTGAAGCTTTCTTT. It yields the protein CAAKTGLVNTEAFF.

The rearrangement uses TRBV30 and TRBJ1-5; a possible D gene is TRBD1 (5 bases). This CDR3 has 13 amino acids. Germline values: CDR1 GTSNPN, CDR2 SVGIG (reference sequence). The V end lost 3 bases, the J end lost 4 bases, and 10 bases lay between the germline ends. The CDR3 here is CAWSPGGNQPQHF. The DNA of the CDR3 is TGTGCCTGGAGCCCCGGGGGTAATCAGCCCCAGCATTTT.

The CDR3 protein is CASSEVGRWGNTIYF. For the CDR3, the DNA is TGTGCCAGCAGTGAAGTGGGGAGGTGGGGAAACACCATATATTTT. The chain is built from TRBV2 and TRBJ1-3, with unresolved D. CDR3 length equals 15 residues. Deletions cut 1 base from V and 4 bases from J, with 11 bases between. Germline V gene data show CDR1 as SNHLY and CDR2 as FYNNEI.

CDR3 sequence reads: CASSQGQRAEGTQYF. DNA for the CDR3: TGCGCCAGCAGCCAGGGACAGAGGGCCGAGGGTACGCAGTATTTT. The chain uses TRBV5-1 and TRBJ2-3, with TRBD1 matching 7 bases. V dropped 4 bases and J dropped 8; count of bases not matched to a gene: 13. Germline loops: CDR1 SGHRS, CDR2 YFSETQ. The length of the CDR3 is 15 residues.

The genes are TRBV7-9 and TRBJ2-3, with D possibly TRBD2 on 5 matching bases. Looked up from germline, CDR1 is SEHNR and CDR2 is FQNEAQ (reference sequence). Trimming shortened V by 4 bases and J by 6 bases, and 8 bases separated the two germline ends. The CDR3 runs 12 residues. CDR3 bases: TGTGCCAGCAGCTCGATAGCGGATACGCAGTATTTT. Translation gives CASSSIADTQYF.

The V call is TRBV27, the J call TRBJ1-5; TRBD1 might be the D (5 bases). Trimming cost V 5 bases and J 4 bases, with 18 bases left between them. Germline V lookup: CDR1 MNHEY, CDR2 SMNVEV (reference sequence). The CDR3 contains 16 residues. CDR3 sequence reads: CASSPGLRAVNQPQHF. CDR3 coding DNA: TGTGCCAGCAGTCCCGGCCTCAGGGCGGTTAATCAGCCCCAGCATTTT.